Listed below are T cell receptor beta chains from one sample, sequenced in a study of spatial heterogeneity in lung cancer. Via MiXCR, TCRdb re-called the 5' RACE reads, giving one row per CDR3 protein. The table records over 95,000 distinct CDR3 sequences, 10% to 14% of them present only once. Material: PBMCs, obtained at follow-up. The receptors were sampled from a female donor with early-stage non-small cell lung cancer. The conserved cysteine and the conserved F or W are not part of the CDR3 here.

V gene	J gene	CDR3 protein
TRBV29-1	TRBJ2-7	SVAGVTYEQY
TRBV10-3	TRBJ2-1	ATVAGGSYNEQF
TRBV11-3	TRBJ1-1	ASSLKQENTEAF
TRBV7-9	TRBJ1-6	ASRQTKFLNSPLH
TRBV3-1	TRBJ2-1	ASEGSHEQF
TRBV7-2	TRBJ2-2	ASRWPGLGNTGELF
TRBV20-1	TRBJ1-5	SARDEGQSWQPQH
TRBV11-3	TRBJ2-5	ASSLAGGVETQY
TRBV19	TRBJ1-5	ASTGQGTLQPQH
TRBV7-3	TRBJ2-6	ASSPGATGANVLT
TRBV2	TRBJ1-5	ASRPSNQPQH
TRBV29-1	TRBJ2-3	SVVVSTDTQY
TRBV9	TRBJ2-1	ASSARSGTSGYNEQF
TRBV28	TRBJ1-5	ASTGGRGRAPQH
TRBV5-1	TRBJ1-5	ASSQGTGELKAPDQPQH
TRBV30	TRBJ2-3	AWSQRDTQY
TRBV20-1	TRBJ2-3	SARTSGSSWTRDTQY
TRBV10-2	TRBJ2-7	ASSESTPSYEQY
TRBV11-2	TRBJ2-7	ASSLINQAYEQY
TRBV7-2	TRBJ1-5	ASSSSGRGNQPQH
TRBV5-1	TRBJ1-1	ASSGSTGPNTEAF
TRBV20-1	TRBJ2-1	SASFPLGQNEQF
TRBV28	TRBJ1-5	ASTTRGQGARQPQH
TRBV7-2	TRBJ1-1	ASSLGAGLDTEAF
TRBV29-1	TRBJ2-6	SVVGTGVAGANVLT
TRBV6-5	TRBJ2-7	ASSYRWDTSYEQY
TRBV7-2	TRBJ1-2	ASRNMVRWTGTHYGYT
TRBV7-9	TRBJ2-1	ASSGTSGKNNEQF
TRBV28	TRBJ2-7	ASSLSKTGGYEQY
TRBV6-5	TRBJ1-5	ASSYSGSNQPQH
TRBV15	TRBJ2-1	ATSERTSPQF
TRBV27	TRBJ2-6	ASSSRGTVSGANVLT
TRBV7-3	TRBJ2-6	ASSSTSGTGANVLT
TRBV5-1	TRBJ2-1	ASSIVDRDYNEQF
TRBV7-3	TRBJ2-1	ASSLKGAYNEQF
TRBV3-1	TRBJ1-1	ASNQAVDTEAF
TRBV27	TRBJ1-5	ASSGSGQPGQPQH
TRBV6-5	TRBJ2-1	ASSYSAGGHHNEQF
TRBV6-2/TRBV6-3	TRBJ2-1	ASSYSGLRNEQF
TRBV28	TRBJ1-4	ASSTSFGAQGGEKLF
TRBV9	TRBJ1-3	ASSINPRESSGNTIY
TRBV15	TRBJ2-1	ATSRTPGTISSEQF
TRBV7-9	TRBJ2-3	ASSSGPGLAVTDTQY
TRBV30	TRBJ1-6	AWSENSPLH
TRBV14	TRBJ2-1	ASSKGLPDGNNEQF
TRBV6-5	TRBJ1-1	ASSYGARANTEAF
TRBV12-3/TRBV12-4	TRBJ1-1	ASSLGGAIAF
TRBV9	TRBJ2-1	ASSASYGTSGTSSEQF
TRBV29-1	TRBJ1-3	SVAEFSGNTIY
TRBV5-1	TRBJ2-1	ASHVSNEQF
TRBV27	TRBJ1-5	ASGDSYSNQPQH
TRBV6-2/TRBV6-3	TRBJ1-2	ASSDRLAYGYT
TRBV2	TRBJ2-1	ASSGLAESRDEQF
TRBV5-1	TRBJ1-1	ASSLSVRGLNTEAF
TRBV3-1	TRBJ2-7	ASSQNVGGSQTGTSYEQY
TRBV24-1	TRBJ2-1	ATSEGGRAAYNEQF
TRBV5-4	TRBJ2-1	ASSFGMGNNEQF
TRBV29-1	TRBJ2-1	SVLDRSRTGRLAGISEQF
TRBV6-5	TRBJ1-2	ASSKTPKHYGYT